This T cell receptor (beta chain) derives from a study of T cell responses to AZD1222 COVID-19 vaccine. Concerning this clone: Its antigen is unknown.

The repertoire was sequenced with immunoSEQ multiplex PCR; TCRdb's copy has only in-frame clones and lacks some. The sample contains 85,000 to 120,000 clones, 70% to 90% of which appear only once. Overall study results and limits: Repertoires were obtained only post-peak T cell response.

Trimming took 0 bases from V and 11 from J, leaving 13 bases between them. The germline CDR1 and CDR2 sequences are LGHNA and YSLEER. The CDR3 has 13 residues. The starting material was peripheral blood, obtained on day 0 of AZD1222 vaccination. This receptor was obtained from an adult in good health. This sequence joins TRBV4-3 and TRBJ1-1, with a tentative D call TRBD1 (5 bases). This chain's CDR3 is CASSQDSQGRAFF. CDR3 in DNA: TGCGCCAGCAGCCAAGATAGTCAGGGCCGCGCTTTCTTT.